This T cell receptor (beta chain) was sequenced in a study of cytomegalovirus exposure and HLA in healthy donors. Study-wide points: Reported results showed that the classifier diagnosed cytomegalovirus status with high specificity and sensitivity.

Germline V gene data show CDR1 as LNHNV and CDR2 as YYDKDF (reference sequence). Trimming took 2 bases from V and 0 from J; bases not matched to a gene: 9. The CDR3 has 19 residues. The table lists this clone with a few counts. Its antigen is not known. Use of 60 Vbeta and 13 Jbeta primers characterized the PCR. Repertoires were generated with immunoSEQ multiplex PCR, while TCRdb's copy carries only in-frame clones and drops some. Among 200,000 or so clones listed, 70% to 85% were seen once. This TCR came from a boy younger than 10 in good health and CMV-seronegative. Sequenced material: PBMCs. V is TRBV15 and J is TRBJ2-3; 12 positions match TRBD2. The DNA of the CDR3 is TGTGCCACCAGCAGACGGTTAACCCTAGCGGGGGGGAGCACAGATACGCAGTATTTT. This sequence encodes CATSRRLTLAGGSTDTQYF.